The T cell receptor (beta chain) under discussion was sequenced for a study of glioma-infiltrating T cells after dendritic cell vaccination (TCRdb year 2016). Background on the whole study: The cohort comprised approximately 15 glioblastoma patients from Phase I and II dendritic cell vaccination trials, 9 newly diagnosed and 6 with recurrent disease. Patients received autologous tumor lysate-pulsed dendritic cell vaccination between about 2002 and 2013. To make the vaccine, monocyte-derived dendritic cells were cultured for 7 to 8 days with IL-4 and GM-CSF and then pulsed overnight with autologous tumor lysate. Each patient was given three intradermal dendritic cell vaccine injections, spaced two weeks apart, in the arm below the axilla. Tumor-infiltrating lymphocyte content was quantified and tumor and blood repertoires were compared in dendritic cell-vaccinated glioblastoma patients by deep sequencing of TCR beta CDR3 regions. Survival after dendritic cell vaccination was correlated with TCR sequencing metrics such as TIL content and the overlap between tumor and blood repertoires.

The study at large found these results: The cohort was small and heterogeneous, few patients had complete blood and tumor sets, and even fewer had initial-recurrent tumor pairs. The TCR overlap response model with three groups was called speculative and said to need prospective validation. After dendritic cell vaccination, a higher estimated pretreatment TIL content predicted longer time to progression and longer overall survival. No direct relationship between TCR clonality and survival was found, suggesting a diverse polyclonal response may matter.

The sample's time point label is to be understood as: after dendritic cell vaccination, including at tumor progression/relapse. Patients were selected on the basis of adequate residual fresh-frozen tumor tissue and more than two years of available survival data. None of the glioblastoma patients carried an isocitrate dehydrogenase mutation, although molecular status otherwise varied. PBMC were collected before vaccination, two weeks after the third vaccination, and at tumor progression if progression occurred. Genomic DNA was extracted with the Qiagen DNeasy Blood extraction Kit. CDR3 length: 13 amino acids, cysteine to phenylalanine. Of the read, only the CDR3 DNA is kept; its 39 bases are in frame from base 1. Sequences MDHEN (CDR1) and SYDVKM (CDR2) are obtained from the germline V gene. The germline V and J ends show losses of 5 bases and 5 bases respectively, and no gene match explains 2 bases of the junction.

The immunoSEQ assay amplified TCRB CDR3 regions from roughly 2 micrograms of genomic DNA, or from all available DNA when less than that amount was available. Multiplex PCR used 60 forward primers for TCR V beta segments and 13 reverse primers for J beta segments. Synthetic control templates were spiked into each sample at limiting dilution to estimate reads per starting template. The Illumina HiSeq System generated 87 bp sequencing reads. The paper's data handling went like this. PCR and sequencing errors were removed by a nearest neighbor algorithm that merged closely related sequences. TCR overlap was measured as the percentage of unique tumor TCR beta sequences that were also present in the peripheral blood of the same patient. Entries here come from immuneACCESS through TCRdb and include only in-frame sequences with V and J called. Some clones fail to appear in such tables; in the studies checked, an unresolved V gene covers under half of the shortfall, and the cause of the remainder is unknown. V and J calls plus clone size are reproduced from that table; the DNA served to infer D and trimming. The sample table holds approximately 92,000 clones, of which around 80% were seen once. Of the sample, about 5.7% falls within the top ten clones.

Of note for this clone: Its cognate antigen has yet to be identified. Per-nucleotide qualities are absent, and no much larger clonotype sits a single base away.

The chain uses TRBV28 and TRBJ2-1, with 8 bases matching TRBD1. The clonotype was recovered from a human donor with glioblastoma. The sample in question was blood, obtained after dendritic cell vaccination. The CDR3 region: CASSQTGDNEQFF. The DNA is as follows: TGTGCCAGCAGTCAGACAGGGGACAATGAGCAGTTCTTC.